Below are 8 T cell receptor beta chains sequenced from a single sample in a study of OX40 agonist ivuxolimab in advanced cancers. Repertoires were generated with immunoSEQ multiplex PCR, while TCRdb's copy carries only in-frame clones and drops some. The sample lists more than 45,000 clones; 75% to 90% were seen once. Here the sequenced sample was CD4+ or CD8+ T cells sorted from blood, taken in a trial of the OX40 agonist ivuxolimab. These receptors were collected from an adult with an advanced solid tumor such as melanoma, head and neck, liver or kidney cancer.

The V and J genes are TRBV5-1 and TRBJ2-7, with a weak D call TRBD1 (6 bases). CDR3 length: 14 residues. Trimming shortened V by 4 bases and J by 6 bases, and 17 bases separated the two germline ends. From germline, CDR1 is SGHRS and CDR2 YFSETQ. CDR3 residues: CASSLIGQLGEQYF. The CDR3 bases are TGCGCCAGCAGCCTTATAGGACAGTTGGGCGAGCAGTACTTC.

V is TRBV21-1 and J is TRBJ2-1; the table's D gene call, TRBD1, was not cross checked with the DNA. TRBV21-1 has pseudogene status. CDR3 length: 17 residues. CDR3: CASSKARIGTGSNEQFF. Written as DNA, the CDR3 is TGTGCCAGCAGCAAAGCAAGGATCGGGACAGGGTCGAATGAGCAGTTCTTC.

The chain links TRBV6-4 to TRBJ1-6; no firm D call. V lost 0 bases and J lost 9, with 9 bases in between. Germline loops: CDR1 MRHNA, CDR2 SNTAGT. CDR3 length equals 14 residues. The CDR3 DNA reads as TGTGCCAGCAGTGACTCACAGTATGGTTCACCCCTCCACTTT. Translation gives CASSDSQYGSPLHF.

The J gene is TRBJ2-5, the V gene TRBV9, with 15 nucleotides matching TRBD2. The V gene's germline CDR1 is SGDLS and CDR2 YYNGEE. V lost 7 bases and J lost 0; bases outside the gene matches: 16. The CDR3 length is 20 residues. The CDR3 here is CASSGAGTSGGPSYQETQYF. CDR3 sequence (DNA): TGTGCCAGCTCAGGAGCCGGGACTAGCGGGGGGCCGTCGTACCAAGAGACCCAGTACTTC.

V usage is TRBV9 and J usage is TRBJ2-6; no reliable D call. The V end lost 9 bases, the J end lost 2 bases, and 9 bases lay between the germline ends. Germline lookup yields CDR1 SGDLS and CDR2 YYNGEE. The CDR3 has 13 amino acids. The CDR3 protein is CATSYPGANVLTF. As DNA, the CDR3 is TGTGCCACCTCCTATCCTGGGGCCAACGTCCTGACTTTC.

This sequence joins TRBV9 and TRBJ2-1; 14 nucleotides line up with TRBD2. CDR3 length equals 17 residues. The germline V gene encodes CDR1 SGDLS and CDR2 YYNGEE. V was pared by 0 bases and J by 4 bases, with 3 bases of the junction left unmatched. CDR3: CASSVAGTSGGYNEQFF. The CDR3 bases are TGTGCCAGCAGCGTAGCCGGGACTAGCGGGGGTTACAATGAGCAGTTCTTC.

Only one count was recorded for this clone. The V gene is TRBV7-2, the J gene TRBJ1-4; 10 nucleotides line up with TRBD1. CDR3 size: 14 residues. Germline values: CDR1 SGHTA, CDR2 FQGNSA. With V trimmed by 5 bases and J by 7 bases, 4 bases remained unmatched. The CDR3 here is CASSAGTGVEKLFF. CDR3 sequence (DNA): TGTGCCAGCAGCGCCGGGACAGGGGTTGAAAAACTGTTTTTT.

The chain recombines TRBV19 with TRBJ2-1; a weak D match, TRBD1 (6 bases). V was clipped by 5 bases and J by 2 bases, with 16 bases between them. Germline V gene lookup returns CDR1 LNHDA and CDR2 SQIVND (reference sequence). The CDR3 is 16 residues long. Written as DNA, the CDR3 is TGTGCCAGTAGTCCCGGGACACCCCCAGCCTACAATGAGCAGTTCTTC. This codes for CASSPGTPPAYNEQFF.